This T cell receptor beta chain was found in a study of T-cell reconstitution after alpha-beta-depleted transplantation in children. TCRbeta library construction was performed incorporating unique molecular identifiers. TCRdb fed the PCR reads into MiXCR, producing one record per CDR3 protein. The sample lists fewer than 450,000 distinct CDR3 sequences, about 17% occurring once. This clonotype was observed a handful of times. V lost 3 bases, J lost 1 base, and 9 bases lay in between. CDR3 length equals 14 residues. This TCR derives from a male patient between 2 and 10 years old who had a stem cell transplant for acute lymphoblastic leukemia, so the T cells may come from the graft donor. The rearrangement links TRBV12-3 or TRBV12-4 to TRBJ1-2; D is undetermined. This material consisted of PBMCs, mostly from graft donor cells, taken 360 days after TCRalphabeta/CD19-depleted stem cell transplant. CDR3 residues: CASSFESFNYGYTF. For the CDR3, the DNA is TGTGCCAGCAGTTTCGAGTCCTTTAACTATGGCTACACCTTC.